The T cell receptor beta chain described here comes from a study of T cell changes during pregnancy in multiple sclerosis. TCRdb's copy holds only in-frame clones and misses some; the assay was immunoSEQ multiplex PCR. This table holds 39,000 or so clones, 90% found once. In germline, CDR1 is SEHNR, CDR2 FQNEAQ (reference sequence). Germline trimming cut 3 bases from V and 3 bases from J; bases unmatched to any gene: 4. The CDR3 loop spans 14 amino acids. The sequenced sample was CD8+ T cells from peripheral blood mononuclear cells, obtained in the first trimester of pregnancy. The rearrangement links TRBV7-9 to TRBJ2-7; 8 positions match TRBD1. The receptor's source is a female donor with multiple sclerosis, enrolled in a pregnancy study. CDR3 nucleotides: TGTGCCAGCAGCTTTCGACAGGGGAGCTACGAGCAGTACTTC. Its translation: CASSFRQGSYEQYF. Full variable domain (remainder filled in from reference TRBV7-9 and TRBJ2-7): DTGVSQNPRHKITKRGQNVTFRCDPISEHNRLYWYRQTLGQGPEFLTYFQNEAQLEKSRLLSDRFSAERPKGSFSTLEIQRTEQGDSAMYLCASSFRQGSYEQYFGPGTRLTVT.